The clone carrying this TCR beta chain was picked up one time. V dropped 1 base and J dropped 0 bases, with 13 bases sitting between them. This CDR3 is 16 amino acids long. Germline loops: CDR1 SGHTA, CDR2 FQGNSA. The method was immunoSEQ multiplex PCR; TCRdb's version includes in-frame clones alone and lacks a portion of them. The top ten hold around 0.31% of the sample, which has about 68,000 clones, about nine tenths seen once. This specimen comes from a study of OX40 agonist ivuxolimab in advanced cancers. Study-wide context: The diagnoses of dose-escalation patients were hepatocellular carcinoma, melanoma, renal cell or head and neck cancer.

The input for sequencing was CD4+ or CD8+ T cells sorted from blood, taken in a trial of the OX40 agonist ivuxolimab. The TCR sequence derives from an adult with an advanced solid tumor such as melanoma, head and neck, liver or kidney cancer. The chain carries TRBV7-2 and TRBJ2-7, with D perhaps matching TRBD2 (6 bases). CDR3 sequence reads: CASSLVRAGFSYEQYF. The CDR3 DNA follows: TGTGCCAGCAGCTTAGTTAGGGCGGGATTCTCCTACGAGCAGTACTTC. The entire variable domain, with the rest obtained from reference TRBV7-2 and TRBJ2-7, is as follows: GAGVSQSPSNKVTEKGKDVELRCDPISGHTALYWYRQSLGQGLEFLIYFQGNSAPDKSGLPSDRFSAERTGGSVSTLTIQRTQQEDSAVYLCASSLVRAGFSYEQYFGPGTRLTVT.